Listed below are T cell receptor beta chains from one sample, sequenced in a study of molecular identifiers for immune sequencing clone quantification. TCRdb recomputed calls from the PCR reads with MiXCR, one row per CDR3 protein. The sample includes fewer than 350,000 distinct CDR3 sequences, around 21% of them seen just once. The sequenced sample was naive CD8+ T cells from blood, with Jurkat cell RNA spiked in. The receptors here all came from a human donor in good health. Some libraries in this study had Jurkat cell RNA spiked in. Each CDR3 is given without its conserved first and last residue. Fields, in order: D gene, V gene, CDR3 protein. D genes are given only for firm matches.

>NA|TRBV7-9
ASSRNPGSTNEKLF
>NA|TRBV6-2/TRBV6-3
ASTNPVGQVTDTQY
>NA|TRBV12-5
ASGTTESCEQY
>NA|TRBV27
ASSLYWGARENEQY
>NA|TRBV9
ASSVAAGGTDTQY
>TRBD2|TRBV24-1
ATSDQAGGVDEQF
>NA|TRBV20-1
SARESSYNEQF
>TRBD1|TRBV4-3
ASSRRQGFGTEAF
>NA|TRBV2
ASSEGQSEAF
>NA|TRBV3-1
ASSLSGGHNQPQH
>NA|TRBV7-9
ASSLGVRTYEQY
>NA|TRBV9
ASSPAPQREQY
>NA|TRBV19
ASSIGTGNTDTQY